The present entry profiles one TCR beta chain with its context. Its antigen remains unidentified. These data belong to a study of cytomegalovirus exposure and HLA in healthy donors. Germline-derived CDR1 and CDR2 are LNHDA and SQIVND (reference sequence). J lost 5 bases, V lost 3 bases, and 9 bases had no gene match. This CDR3 is built from 16 residues. PCR was performed using 60 Vbeta and 13 Jbeta primers. The method was immunoSEQ multiplex PCR; TCRdb's version includes in-frame clones alone and lacks a portion of them. The repertoire holds about 160,000 clones, with 81% as singletons. Whole-study findings and limits: It has been reported that TCR beta sequences accurately predicted the HLA-A and HLA-B alleles of most subjects. Data from an earlier analysis indicated that most TCR beta V segments were productive either about 87% or about 30% of the time. A later analysis revealed that TCR association rates differed between HLA loci, peaking at DRB1 and bottoming out at HLA-C.

This sequence was found in a woman aged 50 to 60 in good health and CMV-seronegative. The V and J genes are TRBV19 and TRBJ2-1; 8 nucleotides match TRBD2. Material for sequencing was PBMCs. The CDR3 protein is CASSIIAGSGDNEQFF. CDR3 coding DNA: TGTGCCAGTAGTATCATAGCGGGAAGCGGGGACAATGAGCAGTTCTTC.